A single T cell receptor (beta chain) is shown here with its context. The antigen is not known. Two oligonucleotides, mixed equimolar, formed the beta constant-region primer covering TRBC1 and TRBC2. Four rounds of PCR amplified the ligated cDNA using nested alpha and beta constant-region primers plus SP2. TCRdb ran MiXCR on the UMI-ligation and nested PCR reads and lists one entry per CDR3 protein. The sample holds roughly 100,000 distinct CDR3 sequences, approximately 15% seen once. The data were obtained in a study of naive and memory T cell subsets. Overall study findings and caveats: From naive to CM, EM and EMRA, diversity decreased and Gini increased. Possibly reflecting memory cells re-expressing CD45RA, a few larger clonotypes occurred in naive repertoires, especially CD8.

CDR3 size: 14 residues. The germline V gene encodes CDR1 SEHNR and CDR2 FQNEAQ (reference sequence). J gave up 11 bases and V 4 bases, and 6 bases lay outside the gene matches. The receptor comes from a human donor in good health. V gene TRBV7-9 combines with J gene TRBJ1-6; 9 positions match TRBD1. Specimen: naive CD8+ T cells from blood. DNA of the CDR3: TGTGCCAGCAGCTCTGGACAGGGGCCCGCACCCCTCCACTTT. The encoded protein is CASSSGQGPAPLHF.